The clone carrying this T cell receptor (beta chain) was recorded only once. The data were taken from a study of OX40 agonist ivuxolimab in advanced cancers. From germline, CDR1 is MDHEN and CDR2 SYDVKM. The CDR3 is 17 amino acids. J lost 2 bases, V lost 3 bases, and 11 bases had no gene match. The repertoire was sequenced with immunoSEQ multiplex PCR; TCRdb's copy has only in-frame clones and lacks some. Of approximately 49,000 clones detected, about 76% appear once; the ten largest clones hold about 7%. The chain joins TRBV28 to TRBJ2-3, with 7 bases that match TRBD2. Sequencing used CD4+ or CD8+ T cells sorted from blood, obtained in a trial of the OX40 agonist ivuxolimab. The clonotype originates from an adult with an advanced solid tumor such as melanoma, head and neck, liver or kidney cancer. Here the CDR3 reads CASSFPLLARFTDTQYF. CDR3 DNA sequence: TGTGCCAGCAGTTTTCCCCTACTAGCGCGGTTCACAGATACGCAGTATTTT.